Listed below are T cell receptor beta chains from one sample, sequenced in a study of blood T cell repertoires in COVID-19. Repertoires were generated with immunoSEQ multiplex PCR, while TCRdb's copy carries only in-frame clones and drops some. This sample has about 110,000 clones; 85% occur once, and the top ten carry more than 10%. Sequencing was carried out using peripheral blood. The origin of the receptors is a human donor in a cohort sampled during active COVID-19. Both conserved end residues are part of each CDR3. Clone sizes are given selectively: once, few, many, or a class where the clone is expanded.

cdr3_aa	v_call	clone_size	j_call
CASSRGVEAFF	TRBV6-5	.	TRBJ1-1
CAIGVTGDYEQYF	TRBV10-3	.	TRBJ2-7
CASRQRPTGLSDQPQHF	TRBV21-1	.	TRBJ1-5
CASSTPLTAYNEQFF	TRBV6-5	.	TRBJ2-1
CASSPPRRDRGYQLLYEQYF	TRBV3-1/TRBV3-2	.	TRBJ2-7
CAIAGSSNQPQHF	TRBV10-3	.	TRBJ1-5
CASSFPKGESNSPLHF	TRBV7-9	.	TRBJ1-6
CASSELGALNTEAFF	TRBV6-1	once	TRBJ1-1
CASRLQQGAGNTIYF	TRBV7-2	.	TRBJ1-3
CASSLIGVADTQYF	TRBV7-2	.	TRBJ2-3
CASSELRGSSPLHF	TRBV6-1	few	TRBJ1-6
CASTSGPAITLHF	TRBV6-6	.	TRBJ1-6
CSVAWTGGNEKLFF	TRBV29-1	.	TRBJ1-4
CASSRFSDTEANYGYTF	TRBV5-1	once	TRBJ1-2
CAWRTGKGNTEAFF	TRBV30	.	TRBJ1-1
CASSSGQEDTQYF	TRBV27	.	TRBJ2-3
CASSLDRRQVSSTEAFF	TRBV11-2	.	TRBJ1-1
CASSQGRLTEAFF	TRBV14	.	TRBJ1-1
CASGEGRRTEAFF	TRBV2	.	TRBJ1-1
CASKEGLNTEAFF	TRBV6-5	.	TRBJ1-1
CASSSPISGGAHDEQFF	TRBV27	.	TRBJ2-1
CASSLFGDTIYF	TRBV5-1	.	TRBJ1-3